Each of the 5 T cell receptor beta chains below was sequenced from the same sample in a study of blood T cell repertoires in COVID-19 (dated by TCRdb to the early 2020s). The library relied on the immunoSEQ multiplex PCR assay. TCRdb mirrors the immuneACCESS table, restricted to in-frame sequences. Some clones are absent from its copies; in checked studies, under half trace to an unresolved V gene, and the reason for the others is unknown. Across this sample there are tens of thousands of clones, with more than 80% seen only once. In total, the top ten clones hold roughly 2.7% of the sample. Sequenced sample: peripheral blood. These receptors came from a woman between 70 and 85 years old with COVID-19, enrolled during active disease.

The rearrangement links TRBV11-3 to TRBJ1-1, with D possibly TRBD1 on 5 matching bases. V lost 3 bases and J lost 5, with 10 bases in between. The CDR3 runs 13 residues. Per germline, CDR1 SGHNT and CDR2 YENEEA. The CDR3 region has the DNA TGTGCCAGCAGCTTGGGGCTCGCGACTGAAGCTTTCTTT. It yields the protein CASSLGLATEAFF.

This CDR3 is CASSPDNSYEQYF. CDR3 DNA sequence: TGCGCCAGCAGCCCGGACAACTCCTACGAGCAGTACTTC. The rearrangement links TRBV5-1 to TRBJ2-7; possible D gene TRBD1, 5 bases. V dropped 4 bases and J dropped 0 bases, with 8 bases sitting between them. The CDR3 sequence is 13 residues long. Germline CDR1 SGHRS, CDR2 YFSETQ. Full variable domain (rest looked up from reference TRBV5-1 and TRBJ2-7): KAGVTQTPRYLIKTRGQQVTLSCSPISGHRSVSWYQQTPGQGLQFLFEYFSETQRNKGNFPGRFSGRQFSNSRSEMNVSTLELGDSALYLCASSPDNSYEQYFGPGTRLTVT.

CDR3 protein: CASSPRTSGTDTQYF. In DNA, the CDR3 is TGTGCCAGCAGTCCCCGGACTAGCGGGACAGATACGCAGTATTTT. This chain links TRBV27 with TRBJ2-3; 11 nucleotides agree with TRBD2. This CDR3 is built from 15 residues. Germline V gene sequence: CDR1 MNHEY, CDR2 SMNVEV (reference sequence). V lost 5 bases and J lost 3; bases outside the gene matches: 4.

The V call is TRBV11-3, the J call TRBJ1-2; 7 bases agree with TRBD1. The CDR3 is 17 amino acids. Looked up from germline, CDR1 is SGHNT and CDR2 is YENEEA. Unmatched junction bases numbered 14, after V lost 1 base and J lost 6 bases. The CDR3 bases are TGTGCCAGCAGCTTAGCAAGGTGGGAAGGGGGCCGTCATGGCTACACCTTC. Encoded protein: CASSLARWEGGRHGYTF.

The gene calls are TRBV12-3 or TRBV12-4 and TRBJ1-4, with D possibly matching TRBD1 (5 bases). V shed 6 bases and J shed 8 bases, with 10 bases lying between them. The CDR3 totals 12 residues. This CDR3 reads CASRQEGEKLFF. The CDR3 coding sequence is TGTGCCAGCAGGCAGGAGGGGGAAAAACTGTTTTTT.